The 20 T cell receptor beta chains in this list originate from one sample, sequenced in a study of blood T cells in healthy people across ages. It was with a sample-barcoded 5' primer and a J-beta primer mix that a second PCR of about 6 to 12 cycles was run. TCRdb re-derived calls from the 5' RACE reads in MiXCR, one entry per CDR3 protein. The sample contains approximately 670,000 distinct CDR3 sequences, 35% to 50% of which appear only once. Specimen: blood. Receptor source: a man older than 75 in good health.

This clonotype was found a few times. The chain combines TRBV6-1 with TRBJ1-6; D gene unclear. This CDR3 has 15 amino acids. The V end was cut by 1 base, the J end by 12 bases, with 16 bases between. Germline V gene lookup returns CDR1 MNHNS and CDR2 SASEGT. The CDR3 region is CASSEVVGFKGPLHF. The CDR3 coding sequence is TGTGCCAGCAGTGAAGTTGTAGGGTTCAAGGGACCCCTCCACTTT.

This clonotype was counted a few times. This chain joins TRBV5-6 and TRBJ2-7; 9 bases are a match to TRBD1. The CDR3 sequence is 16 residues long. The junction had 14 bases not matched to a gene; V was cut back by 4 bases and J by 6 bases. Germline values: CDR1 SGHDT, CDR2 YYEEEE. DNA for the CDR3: TGTGCCAGCAGCGCGGTCCGGGACAGGGTTCGGAGCGAGCAGTACTTC. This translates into CASSAVRDRVRSEQYF.

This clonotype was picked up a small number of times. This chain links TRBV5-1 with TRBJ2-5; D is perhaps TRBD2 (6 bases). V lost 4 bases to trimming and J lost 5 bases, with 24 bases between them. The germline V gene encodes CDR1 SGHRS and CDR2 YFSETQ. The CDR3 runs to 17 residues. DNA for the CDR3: TGCGCCAGCAGCGATACTATAGGGAGGCAGGGTTTGGAGACCCAGTACTTC. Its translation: CASSDTIGRQGLETQYF.

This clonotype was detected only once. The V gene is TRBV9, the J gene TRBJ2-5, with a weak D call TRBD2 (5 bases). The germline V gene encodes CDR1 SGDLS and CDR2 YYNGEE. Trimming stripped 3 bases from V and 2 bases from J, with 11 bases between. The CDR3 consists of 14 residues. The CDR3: CASSGAEIQETQYF. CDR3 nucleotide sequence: TGTGCCAGCAGCGGAGCGGAGATACAAGAGACCCAGTACTTC.

The CDR3 bases are TGTGCCAGCAGCTTAACCCCTGGGAGGGATACGCAGTATTTT. Translated, it gives CASSLTPGRDTQYF. The rearrangement links TRBV7-3 to TRBJ2-3, with D perhaps matching TRBD2 (6 bases). CDR1 and CDR2 from the germline V gene are SGHTA and FQGTGA. The CDR3 is 14 amino acids. Trimming pared 0 bases from V and 6 bases from J, leaving 10 bases between.

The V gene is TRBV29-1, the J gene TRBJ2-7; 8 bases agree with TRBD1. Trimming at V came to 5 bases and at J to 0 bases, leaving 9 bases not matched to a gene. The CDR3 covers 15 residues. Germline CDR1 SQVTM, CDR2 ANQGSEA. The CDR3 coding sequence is TGCAGCGTTCGAGGGACAGGTGAAAGCTCCTACGAGCAGTACTTC. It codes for CSVRGTGESSYEQYF.

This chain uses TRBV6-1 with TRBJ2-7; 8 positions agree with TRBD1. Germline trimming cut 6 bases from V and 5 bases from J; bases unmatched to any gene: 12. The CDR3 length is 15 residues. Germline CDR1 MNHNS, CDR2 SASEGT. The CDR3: CASRLRTTGEHEQYF. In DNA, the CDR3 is TGTGCCAGCAGACTACGCACGACAGGGGAACACGAGCAGTACTTC.

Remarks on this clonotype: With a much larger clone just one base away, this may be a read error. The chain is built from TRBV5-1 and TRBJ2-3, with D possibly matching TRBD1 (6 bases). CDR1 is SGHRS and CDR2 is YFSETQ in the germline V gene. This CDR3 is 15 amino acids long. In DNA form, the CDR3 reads TGCGCCAGCACTTCGGACAGCCAGAGCACAGTTACGCAGTATTTT. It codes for CASTSDSQSTVTQYF. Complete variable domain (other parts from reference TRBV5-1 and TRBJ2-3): KAGVTQTPRYLIKTRGQQVTLSCSPISGHRSVSWYQQTPGQGLQFLFEYFSETQRNKGNFPGRFSGRQFSNSRSEMNVSTLELGDSALYLCASTSDSQSTVTQYFGPGTRLTVL.

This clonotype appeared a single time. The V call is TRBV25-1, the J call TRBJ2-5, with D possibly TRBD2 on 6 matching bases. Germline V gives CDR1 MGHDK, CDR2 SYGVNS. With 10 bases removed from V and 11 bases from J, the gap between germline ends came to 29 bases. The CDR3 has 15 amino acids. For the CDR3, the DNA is TGTGCCAAAAAACGAGGGACTGGGTACTACAATGAGCAGTACTTC. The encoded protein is CAKKRGTGYYNEQYF.

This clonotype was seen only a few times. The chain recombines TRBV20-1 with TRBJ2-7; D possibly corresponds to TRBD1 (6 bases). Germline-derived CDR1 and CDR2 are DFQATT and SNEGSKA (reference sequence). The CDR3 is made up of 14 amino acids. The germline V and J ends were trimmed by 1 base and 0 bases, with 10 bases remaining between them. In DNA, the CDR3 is TGCAGTGCTAGAGTAGGGGGTATCTCCTACGAGCAGTACTTC. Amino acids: CSARVGGISYEQYF.

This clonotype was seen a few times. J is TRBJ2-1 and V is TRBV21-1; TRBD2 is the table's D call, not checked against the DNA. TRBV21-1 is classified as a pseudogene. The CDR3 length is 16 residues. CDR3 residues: CASSVPSGVSYNEQFF. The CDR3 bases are TGTGCCAGCAGCGTGCCTAGCGGGGTCTCCTACAATGAGCAGTTCTTC.

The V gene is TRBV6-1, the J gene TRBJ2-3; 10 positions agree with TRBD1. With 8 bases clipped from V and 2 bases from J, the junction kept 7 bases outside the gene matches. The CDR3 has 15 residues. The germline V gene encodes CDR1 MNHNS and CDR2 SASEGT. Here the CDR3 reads CASSTDRGTTDTQYF. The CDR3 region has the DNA TGTGCCAGCTCCACGGACAGGGGGACCACAGATACGCAGTATTTT.

The CDR3: CASSRLAGGGSYEQYF. The CDR3 nucleotides are TGTGCCAGCAGCCGACTAGCGGGAGGGGGGTCCTACGAGCAGTACTTC. The V gene is TRBV27, the J gene TRBJ2-7, with 14 bases lining up with TRBD2. The V and J ends lost 6 bases and 1 base, in that order; junction bases with no gene match: 5. Germline V gene lookup returns CDR1 MNHEY and CDR2 SMNVEV (reference sequence). This CDR3 region has 16 residues.

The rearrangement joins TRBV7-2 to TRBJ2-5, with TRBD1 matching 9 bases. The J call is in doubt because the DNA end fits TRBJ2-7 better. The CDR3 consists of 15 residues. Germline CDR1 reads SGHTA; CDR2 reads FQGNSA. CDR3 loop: CASSSRTGDGYEQYF. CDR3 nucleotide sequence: TGTGCCAGCAGCTCGAGGACAGGGGACGGATACGAGCAGTACTTC.

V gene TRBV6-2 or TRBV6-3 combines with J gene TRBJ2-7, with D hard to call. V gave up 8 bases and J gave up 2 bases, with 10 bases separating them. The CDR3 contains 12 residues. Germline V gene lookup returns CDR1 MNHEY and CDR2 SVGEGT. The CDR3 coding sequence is TGTGCCAGCCGAACAGACACCTACGAGCAGTACTTC. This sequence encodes CASRTDTYEQYF.

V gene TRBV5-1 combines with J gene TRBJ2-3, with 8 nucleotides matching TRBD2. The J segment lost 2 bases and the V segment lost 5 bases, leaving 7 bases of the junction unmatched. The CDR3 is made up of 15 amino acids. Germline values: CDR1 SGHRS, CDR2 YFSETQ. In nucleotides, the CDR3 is TGCGCCAGCAGGTTACTAGCGGCGATCACAGATACGCAGTATTTT. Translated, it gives CASRLLAAITDTQYF. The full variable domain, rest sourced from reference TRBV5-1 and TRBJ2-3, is KAGVTQTPRYLIKTRGQQVTLSCSPISGHRSVSWYQQTPGQGLQFLFEYFSETQRNKGNFPGRFSGRQFSNSRSEMNVSTLELGDSALYLCASRLLAAITDTQYFGPGTRLTVL.

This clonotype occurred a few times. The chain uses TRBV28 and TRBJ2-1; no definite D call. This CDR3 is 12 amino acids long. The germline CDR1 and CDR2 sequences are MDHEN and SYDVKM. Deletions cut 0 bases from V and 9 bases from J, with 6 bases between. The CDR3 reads CASSLWLGEQFF. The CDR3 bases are TGTGCCAGCAGTTTATGGTTGGGTGAGCAGTTCTTC.

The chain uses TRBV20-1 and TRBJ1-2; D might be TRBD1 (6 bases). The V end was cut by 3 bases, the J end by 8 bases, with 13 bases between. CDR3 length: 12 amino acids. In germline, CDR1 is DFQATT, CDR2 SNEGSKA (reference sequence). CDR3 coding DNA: TGCAGTGCTAGCCGGGGGGGGCGAGGCTACACCTTC. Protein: CSASRGGRGYTF.

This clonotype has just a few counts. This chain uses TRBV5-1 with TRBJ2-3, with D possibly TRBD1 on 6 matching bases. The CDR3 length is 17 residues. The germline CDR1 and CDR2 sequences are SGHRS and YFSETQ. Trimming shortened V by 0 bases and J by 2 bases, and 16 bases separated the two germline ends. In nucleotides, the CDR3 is TGCGCCAGCAGCTTGGCTTTTCCGGGACAACCCACAGATACGCAGTATTTT. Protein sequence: CASSLAFPGQPTDTQYF.

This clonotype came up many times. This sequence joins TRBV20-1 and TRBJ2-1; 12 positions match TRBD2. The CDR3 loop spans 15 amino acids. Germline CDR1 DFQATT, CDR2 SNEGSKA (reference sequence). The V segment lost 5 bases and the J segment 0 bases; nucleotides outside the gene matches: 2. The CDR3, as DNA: TGCAGTGCTTGGACTAGCGGGGCCTCCTACAATGAGCAGTTCTTC. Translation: CSAWTSGASYNEQFF.